These 31 T cell receptor beta chains share one sample of origin, sequenced in a study of T cell repertoires in cytomegalovirus infection. From the reads, TCRdb called clonotypes with MiXCR, one entry per CDR3 protein. The data show approximately 500,000 distinct CDR3 sequences, with 10% to 12% seen just once and roughly a tenth held by the top ten. The source material was PBMCs. These receptors all come from a human donor in good health (CMV status not recorded). Some clones in this sample may be carry-over from other donors' samples.

This clonotype was recorded at least ten times. The V call is TRBV4-2, the J call TRBJ2-6, with D perhaps being TRBD1 or TRBD2 (5 bases each). The CDR3 runs 15 residues. CDR1 and CDR2 from the germline V gene are LGHNA and YNFKEQ. Trimming cost V 4 bases and J 2 bases, with 9 bases left between them. The DNA for the CDR3 is TGTGCCAGCAGCCGATGGGGGACTGGGGCCAACGTCCTGACTTTC. Translated, it gives CASSRWGTGANVLTF.

V is TRBV27 and J is TRBJ2-7, with D perhaps TRBD2 (5 bases). The germline CDR1 and CDR2 sequences are MNHEY and SMNVEV (reference sequence). With 4 bases removed from V and 3 bases from J, the gap between germline ends came to 10 bases. The CDR3 has 13 residues. CDR3 sequence: CASSYRGNYEQYF. The CDR3 coding sequence is TGTGCCAGCAGTTATCGGGGTAACTACGAGCAGTACTTC.

The CDR3 here is CSVATGPNSNQPQHF. CDR3 coding DNA: TGCAGCGTTGCGACAGGGCCAAATAGCAATCAGCCCCAGCATTTT. V and J are TRBV29-1 and TRBJ1-5; 7 bases are a match to TRBD1. There are 15 residues in the CDR3. Germline CDR1 SQVTM, CDR2 ANQGSEA. The J segment lost 0 bases and the V segment lost 4 bases, leaving 6 bases of the junction unmatched.

This clonotype was seen at least ten times. The V and J genes are TRBV18 and TRBJ2-5; D not resolved. This CDR3 has 12 residues. Trimming took 1 base from V and 2 from J, leaving 2 bases between them. CDR1 and CDR2 from the germline V gene are KGHSH and LQKENI. The CDR3 DNA follows: TGTGCCAGCTCACCACAACAAGAGACCCAGTACTTC. It specifies CASSPQQETQYF.

This clonotype was detected a few times. The V and J genes are TRBV2 and TRBJ2-3; tentatively, D is TRBD2 (5 bases). Germline V CDR1 and CDR2: SNHLY, FYNNEI. Trimming shortened V by 7 bases and J by 2 bases, and 10 bases separated the two germline ends. CDR3 length: 13 residues. The CDR3 loop reads CASTTGYTDTQYF. Here the CDR3 DNA reads TGTGCCAGCACGACGGGGTACACAGATACGCAGTATTTT.

This clonotype has a count of ten or more. The V gene is TRBV6-2 or TRBV6-3, the J gene TRBJ2-2; D remains ambiguous. CDR3 length: 15 residues. CDR1 and CDR2 from the germline V gene are MNHEY and SVGEGT. V was pared by 4 bases and J by 1 base, with 10 bases between. DNA for the CDR3: TGTGCCAGCAGTTCCGTGCAGCAGAACACCGGGGAGCTGTTTTTT. Its translation is CASSSVQQNTGELFF.

This clonotype has at least ten counts. J is TRBJ1-2 and V is TRBV11-3, with D unclear. The CDR3 is made up of 17 amino acids. V shed 4 bases and J shed 4 bases, with 22 bases lying between them. In germline, CDR1 is SGHNT, CDR2 YENEEA. The CDR3 region has the DNA TGTGCCAGCAGCTCACTTATCATCCAGCCGTCGCCCTATGGCTACACCTTC. Its translation is CASSSLIIQPSPYGYTF.

This clonotype was observed at least ten times. The chain uses TRBV7-2 and TRBJ1-2; D is ambiguous. Trimming removed 1 base from V and 8 bases from J, with 17 bases in between. The CDR3 totals 15 residues. Germline CDR1 is SGHTA and CDR2 is FQGNSA. CDR3 coding DNA: TGTGCCAGCAGCTTAGAACGGGAGGGTTTGAGGGGCTACACCTTC. Its translation: CASSLEREGLRGYTF. Using reference TRBV7-2 and TRBJ1-2 for the parts outside the CDR3, the full variable domain is GAGVSQSPSNKVTEKGKDVELRCDPISGHTALYWYRQSLGQGLEFLIYFQGNSAPDKSGLPSDRFSAERTGGSVSTLTIQRTQQEDSAVYLCASSLEREGLRGYTFGSGTRLTVV.

This clonotype was detected many times. The J gene is TRBJ2-7, the V gene TRBV28; a weak D match, TRBD2 (6 bases). The ends were cut back, 1 base at V and 7 bases at J, with 8 bases in the middle. This CDR3 contains 12 residues. Germline V gives CDR1 MDHEN, CDR2 SYDVKM. CDR3 loop: CASSLYGREQYF. The CDR3 bases are TGTGCCAGCAGTTTATACGGGAGAGAGCAGTACTTC.

This clonotype was counted many times. The chain links TRBV18 to TRBJ1-1; D might be TRBD1 (5 bases). There are 14 residues in the CDR3. Trimming stripped 6 bases from V and 1 base from J, with 12 bases between. Germline loops: CDR1 KGHSH, CDR2 LQKENI. The CDR3 loop is CASSPSGGNTEAFF. The CDR3 bases are TGTGCCAGCTCCCCATCTGGGGGGAACACTGAAGCTTTCTTT.

CDR3 DNA sequence: TGTGCCAGCAGCTTGAACAGATACACAGATACGCAGTATTTT. Translating gives CASSLNRYTDTQYF. This chain uses TRBV5-6 with TRBJ2-3; no reliable D call. Germline lookup yields CDR1 SGHDT and CDR2 YYEEEE. V lost 1 base and J lost 2, with 8 bases in between. The CDR3 consists of 14 residues.

There are many counts of this clonotype. The chain joins TRBV7-6 to TRBJ1-1, with D uncertain. V lost 4 bases and J 2 bases, leaving 14 bases between the germline ends. The germline V gene encodes CDR1 SGHVS and CDR2 FNYEAQ. The CDR3 runs to 15 residues. CDR3 sequence reads: CASSYAPGINTEAFF. The CDR3 DNA follows: TGTGCCAGCAGCTACGCCCCAGGCATTAACACTGAAGCTTTCTTT.

This clonotype has a handful of counts. The rearrangement uses TRBV7-6 and TRBJ2-3; possibly TRBD2 for D (5 bases). The CDR3 contains 14 residues. Germline V CDR1 and CDR2: SGHVS, FNYEAQ. The ends were cut back, 11 bases at V and 0 bases at J, with 15 bases in the middle. Here the CDR3 reads CAQPEEPSTDTQYF. The DNA of the CDR3 is TGTGCCCAGCCGGAGGAACCTAGCACAGATACGCAGTATTTT.

For the CDR3, the DNA is TGCAGTGCTCCAAAGCTGGGCGAAGACACTGAAGCTTTCTTT. Protein product: CSAPKLGEDTEAFF. V and J are TRBV20-1 and TRBJ1-1; no firm D call. Trimming cost V 5 bases and J 3 bases, with 16 bases left between them. In germline, CDR1 is DFQATT, CDR2 SNEGSKA (reference sequence). The CDR3 consists of 14 residues.

In this sample, this clonotype turned up many times. The gene calls are TRBV2 and TRBJ1-4; no firm D call. The V end lost 4 bases, the J end lost 3 bases, and 9 bases lay between the germline ends. CDR3 length equals 14 residues. CDR1 and CDR2 from the germline V gene are SNHLY and FYNNEI. Here the CDR3 DNA reads TGTGCCAGCAGTGTGGTCAGATCTAATGAAAAACTGTTTTTT. Its translation: CASSVVRSNEKLFF.

With regard to this clonotype: This sequence may be a read error, since a much larger clone differs from it by one base. The chain couples TRBV12-3 or TRBV12-4 to TRBJ2-3; 8 nucleotides match TRBD2. Trimming at V came to 7 bases and at J to 5 bases, leaving 8 bases not matched to a gene. This CDR3 region has 14 residues. CDR3 sequence reads: CASKRTSRVDTQYF. The CDR3 DNA follows: TGTGCCAGCAAAAGGACTAGCAGGGTAGATACGCAGTATTTT.

This clonotype has a count of ten or more. V and J are TRBV5-6 and TRBJ2-2; D gene ambiguous. Germline V gives CDR1 SGHDT, CDR2 YYEEEE. The CDR3 is made up of 15 amino acids. V was cut by 0 bases and J by 2 bases, with 8 bases left in between. Written as DNA, the CDR3 is TGTGCCAGCAGCTTGGTGCAGAAAAACACCGGGGAGCTGTTTTTT. It yields the protein CASSLVQKNTGELFF.

This clonotype has more than one count but fewer than ten. The chain links TRBV7-6 to TRBJ2-1, with 9 bases aligning to TRBD2. This CDR3 spans 13 amino acids. Germline-derived CDR1 and CDR2 are SGHVS and FNYEAQ. The ends lost 8 bases at V and 7 bases at J; junction bases unmatched: 6. The CDR3: CASGGLAKNEQFF. For the CDR3, the DNA is TGTGCCAGCGGGGGACTAGCCAAGAATGAGCAGTTCTTC.

The chain recombines TRBV11-2 with TRBJ1-2; D gene unclear. This CDR3 is built from 14 residues. Germline V gene data show CDR1 as SGHAT and CDR2 as FQNNGV. V was clipped by 1 base and J by 3 bases, with 9 bases between them. The CDR3 here is CASSLGLRDYGYTF. CDR3 DNA: TGTGCCAGCAGCTTAGGCCTTCGAGACTATGGCTACACCTTC.

V and J are TRBV3-1 and TRBJ1-5; possible D gene TRBD1, 6 bases. V was pared by 0 bases and J by 6 bases, with 12 bases between. Looked up from germline, CDR1 is LGHDT and CDR2 is YNNKEL (reference sequence). There are 15 residues in the CDR3. This CDR3 reads CASSQEGGGGQPQHF. DNA for the CDR3: TGTGCCAGCAGCCAAGAGGGCGGGGGCGGTCAGCCCCAGCATTTT.

This clonotype was counted ten times or more. This chain joins TRBV28 and TRBJ2-3; D is perhaps TRBD1 (6 bases). Germline-derived CDR1 and CDR2 are MDHEN and SYDVKM. Trimming left V 5 bases short and J 2 bases short, with 20 bases between. The CDR3 length is 17 residues. The CDR3 region is CASSATGMGRNTDTQYF. The CDR3 DNA reads as TGTGCCAGCAGTGCTACAGGGATGGGGCGAAACACAGATACGCAGTATTTT. The whole variable domain, filled in from reference TRBV28 and TRBJ2-3, reads DVKVTQSSRYLVKRTGEKVFLECVQDMDHENMFWYRQDPGLGLRLIYFSYDVKMKEKGDIPEGYSVSREKKERFSLILESASTNQTSMYLCASSATGMGRNTDTQYFGPGTRLTVL.

This chain links TRBV3-1 with TRBJ1-2; no definite D call. Trimming cost V 7 bases and J 3 bases, with 12 bases left between them. The germline V gene has CDR1 LGHDT and CDR2 YNNKEL (reference sequence). The CDR3 sequence is 13 residues long. CDR3 DNA: TGTGCCAGCACCTCGCGGGAATACTATGGCTACACCTTC. Its translation: CASTSREYYGYTF.

This clonotype was detected ten times or more. The V and J genes are TRBV2 and TRBJ2-7; D call uncertain. The CDR3 runs to 13 residues. V lost 4 bases and J 0 bases, leaving 7 bases between the germline ends. Germline V lookup: CDR1 SNHLY, CDR2 FYNNEI. The CDR3 protein is CASSVASSYEQYF. CDR3 DNA: TGTGCCAGCAGTGTTGCTAGCTCCTACGAGCAGTACTTC.

This clonotype was found many times. The chain has TRBV27 and TRBJ1-2; 7 bases are a match to TRBD1. V lost 5 bases, J lost 8 bases, and 8 bases stayed unmatched. The CDR3 is 13 residues long. Per the germline V gene, CDR1 is MNHEY and CDR2 is SMNVEV (reference sequence). CDR3 coding DNA: TGTGCCAGCAGTCCTGGACAGGCCTTCGGCTACACCTTC. Translated, it gives CASSPGQAFGYTF.

This clonotype has ten or more counts. The gene calls are TRBV5-1 and TRBJ2-3; the D gene is possibly TRBD2 (5 bases). V was trimmed by 0 bases and J by 1 base, leaving 9 bases between them. This CDR3 spans 15 amino acids. CDR1 SGHRS and CDR2 YFSETQ come from the germline V gene. The DNA of the CDR3 is TGCGCCAGCAGCTTGGACGGGGTAGGCACAGATACGCAGTATTTT. Translating gives CASSLDGVGTDTQYF.

V is TRBV5-1 and J is TRBJ2-5; the match to TRBD2 covers 14 bases. The CDR3 extends over 15 amino acids. Per germline, CDR1 SGHRS and CDR2 YFSETQ. The ends lost 3 bases at V and 3 bases at J; junction bases unmatched: 1. CDR3 DNA sequence: TGCGCCAGCAGCTGGGGACTAGCGGGGGAAGAGACCCAGTACTTC. Translated: CASSWGLAGEETQYF.

The CDR3 protein is CASTPTWTGGYGYTF. In DNA, the CDR3 is TGTGCCAGCACCCCCACCTGGACAGGGGGCTATGGCTACACCTTC. V is TRBV28 and J is TRBJ1-2; 10 bases map to TRBD1. From germline, CDR1 is MDHEN and CDR2 SYDVKM. The ends lost 7 bases at V and 4 bases at J; junction bases unmatched: 9. This CDR3 region has 15 residues.

This clonotype was observed at least ten times. In DNA, the CDR3 is TGTGCCAGCAGTGAAAATTATTGGAGGATCAATCAGCCCCAGCATTTT. This gives the protein CASSENYWRINQPQHF. The chain has TRBV6-1 and TRBJ1-5; D remains ambiguous. Germline V gene sequence: CDR1 MNHNS, CDR2 SASEGT. Between the trimmed V and J ends, which lost 2 bases and 3 bases, there was a span of 14 bases. This CDR3 is 16 amino acids long.

This clonotype was recorded many times. The genes are TRBV5-1 and TRBJ1-2, with a tentative D call TRBD1 (6 bases). Trimming removed 0 bases at V and 14 bases at J, with 17 bases between. Germline CDR1 SGHRS, CDR2 YFSETQ. This CDR3 has 13 residues. CDR3 residues: CASSLDRAGEETF. The CDR3 DNA sequence: TGCGCCAGCAGCTTGGACAGGGCGGGTGAAGAAACCTTC.

There are many counts of this clonotype. The chain links TRBV20-1 to TRBJ1-1, with D hard to call. CDR1 DFQATT and CDR2 SNEGSKA come from the germline V gene (reference sequence). The CDR3 spans 14 residues. Trimming removed 0 bases from V and 1 base from J, with 9 bases in between. The CDR3 here is CSARDGRQNTEAFF. DNA for the CDR3: TGCAGTGCTAGAGATGGACGGCAGAACACTGAAGCTTTCTTT.

This clonotype has at least ten counts. The V gene is TRBV27, the J gene TRBJ2-1; perhaps TRBD2 as D (5 bases). Per the germline V gene, CDR1 is MNHEY and CDR2 is SMNVEV (reference sequence). The ends were cut back, 3 bases at V and 0 bases at J, with 12 bases in the middle. This CDR3 region has 16 residues. The CDR3 region is CASSLNSARSYNEQFF. CDR3 in DNA: TGTGCCAGCAGTTTGAATAGCGCGCGCTCCTACAATGAGCAGTTCTTC.